The 7 T cell receptor beta chains below come from one sample, sequenced in a study of neurological immune-mediated disorders. Documented time point: technical triplicate 2. A single record per CDR3 protein comes from TCRdb applying MiXCR to the 5' RACE reads. Of more than 55,000 distinct CDR3 sequences listed, approximately 25% are singletons. Input material: PBMCs. These receptor sequences come from a man in his sixties with HTLV-1-associated myelopathy (HAM/TSP).

This clonotype was found many times. The V gene is TRBV3-1, the J gene TRBJ2-7; D may be TRBD2 (6 bases). The ends were cut back, 1 base at V and 1 base at J, with 14 bases in the middle. There are 16 residues in the CDR3. Looked up from germline, CDR1 is LGHDT and CDR2 is YNNKEL (reference sequence). The CDR3 nucleotides are TGTGCCAGCAGCCAAGTCATCACTAGCAGTTCCTACGAGCAGTACTTC. Translated, it gives CASSQVITSSSYEQYF.

At least ten counts were recorded for this clonotype. The V call is TRBV29-1, the J call TRBJ2-7, with no clear D. Trimming left V 4 bases short and J 5 bases short, with 12 bases between. There are 12 residues in the CDR3. CDR1 and CDR2 from the germline V gene are SQVTM and ANQGSEA. CDR3 nucleotides: TGCAGCGTTGTCAATGTAGCCCACGAGCAGTACTTC. Its translation is CSVVNVAHEQYF.

This clonotype was detected many times. This chain links TRBV29-1 with TRBJ2-1; no definite D call. Germline-derived CDR1 and CDR2 are SQVTM and ANQGSEA. This CDR3 comprises 14 residues. V dropped 7 bases and J dropped 5 bases, with 18 bases sitting between them. DNA of the CDR3: TGCAGCGCAGAAGATGGAGCCCTTAACAATGAGCAGTTCTTC. Amino acids: CSAEDGALNNEQFF.

The V gene is TRBV7-2, the J gene TRBJ2-1; D remains ambiguous. Trimming shortened V by 3 bases and J by 7 bases, and 7 bases separated the two germline ends. The germline V gene encodes CDR1 SGHTA and CDR2 FQGNSA. The CDR3 contains 12 residues. CDR3 in DNA: TGTGCCAGCAGCTTGCATCGTAATGAGCAGTTCTTC. This translates into CASSLHRNEQFF. The full variable domain, rest sourced from reference TRBV7-2 and TRBJ2-1, is GAGVSQSPSNKVTEKGKDVELRCDPISGHTALYWYRQSLGQGLEFLIYFQGNSAPDKSGLPSDRFSAERTGGSVSTLTIQRTQQEDSAVYLCASSLHRNEQFFGPGTRLTVL.

This clonotype was found many times. Mismatch with germline at one junction end may stem from a read error. The rearrangement uses TRBV15 and TRBJ2-2; no clear D. There are 14 residues in the CDR3. From germline, CDR1 is LNHNV and CDR2 YYDKDF (reference sequence). The CDR3 loop reads CATSRQILTGELFF. The CDR3 coding sequence is TGTGCCACCAGCAGACAAATTCTCACCGGAGAGCTGTTTTTT.

The V call is TRBV28, the J call TRBJ1-1; TRBD1 agrees at 7 bases. V trimming: 6 bases; J trimming: 11 bases; junction bases outside the gene matches: 9. CDR1 and CDR2 (germline): MDHEN, SYDVKM. CDR3 length: 12 residues. CDR3 region: CASRSQTGYAFF. In DNA form, the CDR3 reads TGTGCCAGCAGGTCGCAGACAGGGTATGCTTTCTTT. Drawing the rest from reference TRBV28 and TRBJ1-1, the complete variable domain is DVKVTQSSRYLVKRTGEKVFLECVQDMDHENMFWYRQDPGLGLRLIYFSYDVKMKEKGDIPEGYSVSREKKERFSLILESASTNQTSMYLCASRSQTGYAFFGQGTRLTVV.

This clonotype was seen many times. Its ends do not fully match the called genes, so a read error is possible. The chain has TRBV7-7 and TRBJ2-2; 12 nucleotides agree with TRBD1. Germline V lookup: CDR1 SSHAT, CDR2 FNYEAQ (reference sequence). The CDR3 is made up of 16 amino acids. CDR3 sequence (DNA): TGTGCTAGCAGCTTGACCGGGACAGGGGGCGGCGGGGAGCTGTTTTTT. Translating it yields CASSLTGTGGGGELFF. The variable domain in full, completed from reference TRBV7-7 and TRBJ2-2, reads GAGVSQSPRYKVTKRGQDVTLRCDPISSHATLYWYQQALGQGPEFLTYFNYEAQPDKSGLPSDRFSAERPEGSISTLTIQRTEQRDSAMYRCASSLTGTGGGGELFFGEGSRLTVL.